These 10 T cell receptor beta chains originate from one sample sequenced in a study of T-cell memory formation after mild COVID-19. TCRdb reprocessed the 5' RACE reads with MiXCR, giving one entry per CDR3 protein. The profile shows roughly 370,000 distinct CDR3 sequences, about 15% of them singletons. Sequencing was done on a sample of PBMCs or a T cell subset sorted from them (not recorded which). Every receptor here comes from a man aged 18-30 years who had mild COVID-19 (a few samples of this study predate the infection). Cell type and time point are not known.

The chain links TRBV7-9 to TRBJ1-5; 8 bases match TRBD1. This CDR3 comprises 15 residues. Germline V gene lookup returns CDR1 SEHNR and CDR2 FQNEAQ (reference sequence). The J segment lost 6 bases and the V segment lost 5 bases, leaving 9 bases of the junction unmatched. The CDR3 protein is CASSATMDRVQPQHF. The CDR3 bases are TGTGCCAGCAGCGCGACCATGGACAGGGTTCAGCCCCAGCATTTT.

CDR3 coding DNA: TGTGCCAGCAGCGCCCGGGACAGGGCCGGGGAAAAACTGTTTTTT. This translates into CASSARDRAGEKLFF. V and J are TRBV7-9 and TRBJ1-4; 9 nucleotides line up with TRBD1. V dropped 5 bases and J dropped 8; count of bases not matched to a gene: 9. The CDR3 has 15 amino acids. Germline V gene sequence: CDR1 SEHNR, CDR2 FQNEAQ (reference sequence).

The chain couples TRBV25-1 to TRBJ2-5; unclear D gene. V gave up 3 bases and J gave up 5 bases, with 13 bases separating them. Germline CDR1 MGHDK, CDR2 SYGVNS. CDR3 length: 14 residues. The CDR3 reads CASSDWLTGETQYF. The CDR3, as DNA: TGTGCCAGCAGTGATTGGTTGACGGGCGAGACCCAGTACTTC.

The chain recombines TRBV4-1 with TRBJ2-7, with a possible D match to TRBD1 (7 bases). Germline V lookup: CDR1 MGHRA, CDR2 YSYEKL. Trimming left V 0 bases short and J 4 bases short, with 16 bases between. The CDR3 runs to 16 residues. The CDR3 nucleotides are TGCGCCAGCAGCCAAGACCCAGGAGGGGGCTTTTACGAGCAGTACTTC. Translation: CASSQDPGGGFYEQYF.

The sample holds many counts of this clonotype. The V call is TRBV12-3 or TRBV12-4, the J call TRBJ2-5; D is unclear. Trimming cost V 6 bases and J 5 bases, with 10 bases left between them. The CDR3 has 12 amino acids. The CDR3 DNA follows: TGTGCCAGCAGCCTGACTGGGGAGACCCAGTACTTC. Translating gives CASSLTGETQYF.

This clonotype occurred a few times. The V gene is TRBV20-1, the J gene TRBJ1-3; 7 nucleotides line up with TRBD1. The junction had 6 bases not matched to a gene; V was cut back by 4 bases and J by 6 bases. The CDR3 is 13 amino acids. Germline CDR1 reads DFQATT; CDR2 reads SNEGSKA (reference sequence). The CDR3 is CSATDQGENTIYF. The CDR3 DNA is TGCAGTGCTACCGATCAGGGGGAAAACACCATATATTTT.

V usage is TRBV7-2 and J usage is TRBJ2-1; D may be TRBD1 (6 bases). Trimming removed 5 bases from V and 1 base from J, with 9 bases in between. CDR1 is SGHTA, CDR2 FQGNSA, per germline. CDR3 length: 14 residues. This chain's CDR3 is CASSPQGSYNEQFF. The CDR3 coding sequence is TGTGCCAGCAGCCCACAGGGTTCCTACAATGAGCAGTTCTTC.

The CDR3: CASNQGTGGSAEAFF. The CDR3 region has the DNA TGTGCCAGCAACCAGGGGACAGGGGGATCCGCTGAAGCTTTCTTT. The chain links TRBV12-3 or TRBV12-4 to TRBJ1-1; TRBD1 matches 11 bases. This CDR3 comprises 15 residues. The V gene end was trimmed by 7 bases and the J gene end by 6 bases; junction bases not matched to a gene: 10.

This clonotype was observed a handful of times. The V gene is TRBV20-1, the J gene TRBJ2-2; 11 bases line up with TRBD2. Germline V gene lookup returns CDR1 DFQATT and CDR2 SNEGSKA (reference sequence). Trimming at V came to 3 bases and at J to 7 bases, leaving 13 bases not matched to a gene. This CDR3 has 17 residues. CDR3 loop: CSASASHLAGGGGELFF. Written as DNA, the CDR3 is TGCAGTGCTAGCGCATCACACCTAGCGGGGGGCGGCGGGGAGCTGTTTTTT.

The CDR3 DNA reads as TGTGCCAGCAGTTACGGGGGCCTGAATGAGCAGTTCTTC. Amino acid sequence: CASSYGGLNEQFF. This chain joins TRBV6-5 and TRBJ2-1; weak D call: TRBD1 (6 bases). Germline V gives CDR1 MNHEY, CDR2 SVGAGI. The CDR3 runs to 13 residues. V lost 2 bases and J lost 7, with 9 bases in between.